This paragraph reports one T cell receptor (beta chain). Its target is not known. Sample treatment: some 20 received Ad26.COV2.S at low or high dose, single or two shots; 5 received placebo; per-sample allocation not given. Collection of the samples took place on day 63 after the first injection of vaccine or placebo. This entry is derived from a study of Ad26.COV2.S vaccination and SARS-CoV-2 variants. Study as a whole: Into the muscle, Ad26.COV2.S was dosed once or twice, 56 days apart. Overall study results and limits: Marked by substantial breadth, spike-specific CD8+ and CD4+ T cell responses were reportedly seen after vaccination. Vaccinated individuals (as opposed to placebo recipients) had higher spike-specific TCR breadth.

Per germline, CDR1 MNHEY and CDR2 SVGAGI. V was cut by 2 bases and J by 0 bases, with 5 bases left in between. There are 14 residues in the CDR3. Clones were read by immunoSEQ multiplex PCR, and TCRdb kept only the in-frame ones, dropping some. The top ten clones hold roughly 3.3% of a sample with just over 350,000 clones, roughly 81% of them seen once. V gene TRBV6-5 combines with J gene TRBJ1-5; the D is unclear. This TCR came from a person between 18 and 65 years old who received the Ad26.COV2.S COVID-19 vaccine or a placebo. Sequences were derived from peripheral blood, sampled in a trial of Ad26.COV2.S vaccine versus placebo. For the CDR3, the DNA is TGTGCCAGCAGTTACAGGAGTAGCAATCAGCCCCAGCATTTT. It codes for CASSYRSSNQPQHF.